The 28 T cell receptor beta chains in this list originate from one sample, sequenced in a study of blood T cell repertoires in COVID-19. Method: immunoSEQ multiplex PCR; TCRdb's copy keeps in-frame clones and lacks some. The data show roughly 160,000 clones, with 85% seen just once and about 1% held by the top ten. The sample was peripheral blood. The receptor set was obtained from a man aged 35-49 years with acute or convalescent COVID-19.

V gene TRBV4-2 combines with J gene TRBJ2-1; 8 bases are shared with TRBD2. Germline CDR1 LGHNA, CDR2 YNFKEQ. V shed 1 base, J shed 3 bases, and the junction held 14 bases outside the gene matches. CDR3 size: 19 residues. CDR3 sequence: CASSQGSGGTERNYNEQFF. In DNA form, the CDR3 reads TGTGCCAGCAGCCAAGGAAGCGGGGGAACCGAACGTAACTACAATGAGCAGTTCTTC.

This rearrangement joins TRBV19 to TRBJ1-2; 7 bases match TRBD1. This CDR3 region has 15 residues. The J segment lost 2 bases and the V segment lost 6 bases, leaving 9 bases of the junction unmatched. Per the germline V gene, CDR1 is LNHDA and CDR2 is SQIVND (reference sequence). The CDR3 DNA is TGTGCCAGTAGCGATCGGGACAGCGCCAACTATGGCTACACCTTC. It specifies CASSDRDSANYGYTF. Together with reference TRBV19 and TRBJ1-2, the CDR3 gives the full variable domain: DGGITQSPKYLFRKEGQNVTLSCEQNLNHDAMYWYRQDPGQGLRLIYYSQIVNDFQKGDIAEGYSVSREKKESFPLTVTSAQKNPTAFYLCASSDRDSANYGYTFGSGTRLTVV.

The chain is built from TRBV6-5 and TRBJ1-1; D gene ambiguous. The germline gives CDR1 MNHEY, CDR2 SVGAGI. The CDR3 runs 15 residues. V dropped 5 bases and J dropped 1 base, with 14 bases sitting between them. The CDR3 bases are TGTGCCAGCAGTCCCACTTTAGTTTCGAACACTGAAGCTTTCTTT. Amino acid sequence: CASSPTLVSNTEAFF.

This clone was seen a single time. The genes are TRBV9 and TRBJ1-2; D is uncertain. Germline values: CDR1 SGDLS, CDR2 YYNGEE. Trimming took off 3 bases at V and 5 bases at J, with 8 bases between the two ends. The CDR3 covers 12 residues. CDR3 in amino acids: CASSADSYGYTF. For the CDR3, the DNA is TGTGCCAGCAGCGCTGACTCGTATGGCTACACCTTC.

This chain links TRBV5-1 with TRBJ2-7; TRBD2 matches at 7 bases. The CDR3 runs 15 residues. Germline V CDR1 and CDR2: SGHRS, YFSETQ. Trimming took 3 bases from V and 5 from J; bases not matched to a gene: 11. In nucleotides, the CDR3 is TGCGCCAGCAGCTCTAGGGGAGGGCAGCTAGACGAGCAGTACTTC. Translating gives CASSSRGGQLDEQYF.

The CDR3 reads CASSQEYGRRWGYTF. Written as DNA, the CDR3 is TGTGCCAGCAGCCAAGAGTATGGTCGCAGGTGGGGCTACACCTTC. The chain employs TRBV3-1 (or the pseudogene TRBV3-2) and TRBJ1-2; D is unresolved. V lost 0 bases to trimming and J lost 8 bases, with 16 bases between them. From germline, CDR1 is LGHDT and CDR2 YNNKEL (reference sequence). The CDR3 extends over 15 amino acids.

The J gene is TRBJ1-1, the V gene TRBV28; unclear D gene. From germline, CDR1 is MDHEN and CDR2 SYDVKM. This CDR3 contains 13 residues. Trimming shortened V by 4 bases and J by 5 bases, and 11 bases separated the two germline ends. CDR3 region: CASSSRITTEAFF. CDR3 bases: TGTGCCAGCAGTTCGAGGATTACGACTGAAGCTTTCTTT. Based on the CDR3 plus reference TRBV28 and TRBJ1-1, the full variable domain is DVKVTQSSRYLVKRTGEKVFLECVQDMDHENMFWYRQDPGLGLRLIYFSYDVKMKEKGDIPEGYSVSREKKERFSLILESASTNQTSMYLCASSSRITTEAFFGQGTRLTVV.

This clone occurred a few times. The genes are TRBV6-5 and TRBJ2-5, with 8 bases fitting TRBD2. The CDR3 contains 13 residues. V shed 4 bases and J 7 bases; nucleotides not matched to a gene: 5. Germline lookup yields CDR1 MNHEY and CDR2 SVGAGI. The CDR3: CASSSQRGRTQYF. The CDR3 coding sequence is TGTGCCAGCAGTTCTCAGCGGGGGCGGACCCAGTACTTC.

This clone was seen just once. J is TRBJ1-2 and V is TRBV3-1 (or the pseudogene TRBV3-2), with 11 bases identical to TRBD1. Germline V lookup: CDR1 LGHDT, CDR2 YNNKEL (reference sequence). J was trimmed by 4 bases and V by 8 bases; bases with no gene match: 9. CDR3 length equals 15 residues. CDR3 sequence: CASEPVGTGGYGYTF. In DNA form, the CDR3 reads TGTGCCAGCGAACCTGTAGGGACAGGGGGCTATGGCTACACCTTC.

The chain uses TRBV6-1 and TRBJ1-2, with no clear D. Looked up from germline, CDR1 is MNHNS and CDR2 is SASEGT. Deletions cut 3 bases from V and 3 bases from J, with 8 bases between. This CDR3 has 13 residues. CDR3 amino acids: CASSEYSYYGYTF. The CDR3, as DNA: TGTGCCAGCAGTGAGTACAGCTACTATGGCTACACCTTC.

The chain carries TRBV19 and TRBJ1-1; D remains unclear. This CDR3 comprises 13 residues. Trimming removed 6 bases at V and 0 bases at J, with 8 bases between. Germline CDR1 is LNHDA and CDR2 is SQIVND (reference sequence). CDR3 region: CASRRLMNTEAFF. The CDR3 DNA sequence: TGTGCCAGTAGGCGCCTTATGAACACTGAAGCTTTCTTT. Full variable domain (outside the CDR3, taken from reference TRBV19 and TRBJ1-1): DGGITQSPKYLFRKEGQNVTLSCEQNLNHDAMYWYRQDPGQGLRLIYYSQIVNDFQKGDIAEGYSVSREKKESFPLTVTSAQKNPTAFYLCASRRLMNTEAFFGQGTRLTVV.

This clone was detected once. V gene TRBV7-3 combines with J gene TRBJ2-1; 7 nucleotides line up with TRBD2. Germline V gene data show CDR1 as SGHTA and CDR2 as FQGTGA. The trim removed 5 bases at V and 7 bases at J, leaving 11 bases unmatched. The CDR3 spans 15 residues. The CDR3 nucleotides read TGTGCCAGCAGCCCGCAGGCGGGGGTAAGGAATGAGCAGTTCTTC. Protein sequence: CASSPQAGVRNEQFF.

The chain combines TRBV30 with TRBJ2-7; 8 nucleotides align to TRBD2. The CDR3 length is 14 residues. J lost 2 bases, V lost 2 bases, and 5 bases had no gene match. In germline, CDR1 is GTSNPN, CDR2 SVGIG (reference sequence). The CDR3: CAWSRRGATYEQYF. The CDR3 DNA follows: TGTGCCTGGAGTCGGCGGGGGGCAACCTACGAGCAGTACTTC.

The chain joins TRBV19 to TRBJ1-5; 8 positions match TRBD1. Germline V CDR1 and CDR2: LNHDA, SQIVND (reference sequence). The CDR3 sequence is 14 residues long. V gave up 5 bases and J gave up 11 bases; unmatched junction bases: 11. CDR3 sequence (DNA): TGTGCCAGTAGTGCCTCGGGACAGGCACCAGCCCAGCATTTT. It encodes CASSASGQAPAQHF. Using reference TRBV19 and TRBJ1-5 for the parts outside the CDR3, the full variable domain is DGGITQSPKYLFRKEGQNVTLSCEQNLNHDAMYWYRQDPGQGLRLIYYSQIVNDFQKGDIAEGYSVSREKKESFPLTVTSAQKNPTAFYLCASSASGQAPAQHFGDGTRLSIL.

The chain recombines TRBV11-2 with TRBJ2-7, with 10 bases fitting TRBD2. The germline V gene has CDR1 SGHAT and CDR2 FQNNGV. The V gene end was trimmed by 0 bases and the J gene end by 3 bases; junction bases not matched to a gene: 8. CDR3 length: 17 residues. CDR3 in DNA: TGTGCCAGCAGCTTAGAATTAGTTAGCGGGGGGTTCTACGAGCAGTACTTC. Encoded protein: CASSLELVSGGFYEQYF.

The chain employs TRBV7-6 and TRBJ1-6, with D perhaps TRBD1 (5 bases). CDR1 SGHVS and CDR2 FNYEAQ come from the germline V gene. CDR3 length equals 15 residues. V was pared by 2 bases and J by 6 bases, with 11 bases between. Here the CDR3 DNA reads TGTGCCAGCAGCTTAAACCCGCAGGGTAATTCACCCCTCCACTTT. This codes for CASSLNPQGNSPLHF.

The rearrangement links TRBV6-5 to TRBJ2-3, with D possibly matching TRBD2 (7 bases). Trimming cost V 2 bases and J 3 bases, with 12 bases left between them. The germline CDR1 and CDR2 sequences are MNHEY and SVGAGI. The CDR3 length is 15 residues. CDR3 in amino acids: CASSYGGGRTDTQYF. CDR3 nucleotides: TGTGCCAGCAGTTACGGGGGGGGGCGTACAGATACGCAGTATTTT.

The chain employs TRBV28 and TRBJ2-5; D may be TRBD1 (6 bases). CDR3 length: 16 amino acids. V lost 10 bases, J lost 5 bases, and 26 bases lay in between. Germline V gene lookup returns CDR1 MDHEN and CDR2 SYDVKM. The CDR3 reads CATKALRDTHRETQYF. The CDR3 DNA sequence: TGTGCCACCAAAGCGCTCCGGGACACCCACAGGGAGACCCAGTACTTC.

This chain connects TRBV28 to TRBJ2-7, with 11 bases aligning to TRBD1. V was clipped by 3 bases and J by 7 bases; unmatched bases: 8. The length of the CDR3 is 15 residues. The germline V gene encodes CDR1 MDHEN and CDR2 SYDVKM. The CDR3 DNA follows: TGTGCCAGCAGTTTCCGAAGAGGGACAGGGGGGGAGCAGTACTTC. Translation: CASSFRRGTGGEQYF.

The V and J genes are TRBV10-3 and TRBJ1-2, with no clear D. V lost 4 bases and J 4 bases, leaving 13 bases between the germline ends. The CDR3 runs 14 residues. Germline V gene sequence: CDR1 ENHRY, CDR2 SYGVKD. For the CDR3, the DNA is TGTGCCATCAGTGCTTCAACGGGGAGCTATGGCTACACCTTC. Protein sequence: CAISASTGSYGYTF.

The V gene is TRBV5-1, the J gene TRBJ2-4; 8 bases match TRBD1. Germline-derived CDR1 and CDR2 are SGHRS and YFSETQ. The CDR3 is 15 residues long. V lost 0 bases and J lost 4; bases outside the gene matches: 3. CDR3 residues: CASSLAGGDKNIQYF. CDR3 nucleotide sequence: TGCGCCAGCAGCTTGGCAGGGGGCGATAAAAACATTCAGTACTTC.

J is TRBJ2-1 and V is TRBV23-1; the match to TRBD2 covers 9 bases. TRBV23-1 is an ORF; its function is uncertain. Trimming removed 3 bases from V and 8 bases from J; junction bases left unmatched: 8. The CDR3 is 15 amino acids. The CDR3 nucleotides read TGCGCCAGCAGTCAGTCGGGACTAGCAGGGGATGAGCAGTTCTTC. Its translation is CASSQSGLAGDEQFF.

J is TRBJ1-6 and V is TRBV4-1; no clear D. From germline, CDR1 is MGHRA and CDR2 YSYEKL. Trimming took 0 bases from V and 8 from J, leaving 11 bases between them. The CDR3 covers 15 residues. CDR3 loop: CASSQDAGFDSPLHF. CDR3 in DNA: TGCGCCAGCAGCCAAGATGCCGGGTTTGATTCACCCCTCCACTTT.

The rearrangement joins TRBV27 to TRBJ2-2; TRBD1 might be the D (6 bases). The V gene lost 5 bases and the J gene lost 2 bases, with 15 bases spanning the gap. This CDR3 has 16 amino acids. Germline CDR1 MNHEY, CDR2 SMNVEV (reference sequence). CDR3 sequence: CASSRRAGVNTGELFF. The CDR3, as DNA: TGTGCCAGCAGTCGAAGGGCAGGGGTAAACACCGGGGAGCTGTTTTTT.

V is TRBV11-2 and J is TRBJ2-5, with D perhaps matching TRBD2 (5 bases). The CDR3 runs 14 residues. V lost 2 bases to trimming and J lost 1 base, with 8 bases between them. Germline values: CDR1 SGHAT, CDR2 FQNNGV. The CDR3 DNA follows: TGTGCCAGCAGCTTATATCGGGGCCAAGAGACCCAGTACTTC. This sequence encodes CASSLYRGQETQYF.

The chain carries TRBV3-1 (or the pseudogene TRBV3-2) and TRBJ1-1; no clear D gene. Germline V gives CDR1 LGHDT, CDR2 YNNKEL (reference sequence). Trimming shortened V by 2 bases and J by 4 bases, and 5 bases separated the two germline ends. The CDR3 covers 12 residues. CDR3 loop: CASSQPGTEAFF. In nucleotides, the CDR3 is TGTGCCAGCAGCCAACCAGGCACTGAAGCTTTCTTT.

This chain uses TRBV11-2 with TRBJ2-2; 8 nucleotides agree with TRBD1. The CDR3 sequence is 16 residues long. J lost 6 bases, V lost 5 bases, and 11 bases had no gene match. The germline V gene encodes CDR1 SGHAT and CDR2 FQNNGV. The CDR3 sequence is CASSPGTGTGAGELFF. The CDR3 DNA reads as TGTGCCAGCAGCCCGGGGACCGGGACAGGTGCCGGGGAGCTGTTTTTT.

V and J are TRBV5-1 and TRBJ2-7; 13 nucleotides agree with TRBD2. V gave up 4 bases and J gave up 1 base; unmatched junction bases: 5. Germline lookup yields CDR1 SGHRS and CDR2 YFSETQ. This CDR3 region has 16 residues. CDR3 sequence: CASSPRTSGGSYEQYF. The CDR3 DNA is TGCGCCAGCAGCCCACGGACTAGCGGGGGATCCTACGAGCAGTACTTC.